Following are 30 T cell receptor beta chains from one sample sequenced in a study of shared clonotypes between healthy human individuals. The data were produced by immunoSEQ multiplex PCR, yet TCRdb's version contains in-frame clones alone and is incomplete. The table shows approximately 1,500,000 clones, with nearly 99% occurring only once. Sequencing was performed on naive CD4+ T cells sorted from blood. The subset here: CD45RA+ positively selected. Receptors were obtained from a man aged 25-40 years in good health.

The J gene is TRBJ1-1, the V gene TRBV10-3; D is uncertain. This CDR3 contains 12 residues. Germline CDR1 ENHRY, CDR2 SYGVKD. The ends were cut back, 6 bases at V and 2 bases at J, with 7 bases in the middle. CDR3 coding DNA: TGTGCCATCAGGGGGATAAACACTGAAGCTTTCTTT. It translates to CAIRGINTEAFF.

The rearrangement joins TRBV11-2 to TRBJ2-2; 12 positions match TRBD2. Germline CDR1 SGHAT, CDR2 FQNNGV. The CDR3 has 15 amino acids. With 5 bases clipped from V and 4 bases from J, the junction kept 2 bases outside the gene matches. CDR3 nucleotides: TGTGCCAGCAGCCCGACTAGCGGGAGCACCGGGGAGCTGTTTTTT. Protein product: CASSPTSGSTGELFF.

This rearrangement joins TRBV27 to TRBJ2-4; D possibly corresponds to TRBD1 (6 bases). Deletions cut 5 bases from V and 0 bases from J, with 11 bases between. CDR1 is MNHEY and CDR2 is SMNVEV in the germline V gene (reference sequence). The CDR3 is 15 amino acids. The CDR3 region is CASSPRTVAKNIQYF. The CDR3 region has the DNA TGTGCCAGCAGTCCCCGGACAGTAGCCAAAAACATTCAGTACTTC.

As DNA, the CDR3 is TGTGCCAGCAGCCTAACACCATACACTGAAGCTTTCTTT. Its translation is CASSLTPYTEAFF. The chain couples TRBV7-2 to TRBJ1-1; no clear D gene. Trimming took 5 bases from V and 3 from J, leaving 10 bases between them. Germline V gene lookup returns CDR1 SGHTA and CDR2 FQGNSA. There are 13 residues in the CDR3.

The chain uses TRBV11-2 and TRBJ1-2; possibly TRBD1 for D (5 bases). V was trimmed by 0 bases and J by 4 bases, leaving 9 bases between them. Germline values: CDR1 SGHAT, CDR2 FQNNGV. This CDR3 has 14 residues. In nucleotides, the CDR3 is TGTGCCAGCAGCTTAGAGGGACCATTCTATGGCTACACCTTC. It yields the protein CASSLEGPFYGYTF.

The J gene is TRBJ2-5, the V gene TRBV6-5; D might be TRBD2 (6 bases). The CDR3 sequence is 15 residues long. Between the trimmed V and J ends, which lost 5 bases and 2 bases, there was a span of 15 bases. Germline assignment: CDR1 MNHEY and CDR2 SVGAGI. DNA of the CDR3: TGTGCCAGCAGTCTCGCCTCTAGCGTACAAGAGACCCAGTACTTC. This encodes CASSLASSVQETQYF.

This clone was counted once. This CDR3 is also generated by other DNA sequences in the sample. The rearrangement uses TRBV9 and TRBJ2-1; no clear D gene. The CDR3 is 15 residues long. V shed 4 bases and J shed 0 bases, with 11 bases lying between them. CDR1 SGDLS and CDR2 YYNGEE come from the germline V gene. CDR3 bases: TGTGCCAGCAGCCCAGGCAGAAGCTCCTACAATGAGCAGTTCTTC. It translates to CASSPGRSSYNEQFF.

The V and J genes are TRBV11-2 and TRBJ2-7; no clear D gene. This CDR3 comprises 14 residues. Trimming left V 4 bases short and J 2 bases short, with 12 bases between. Germline CDR1 reads SGHAT; CDR2 reads FQNNGV. In DNA form, the CDR3 reads TGTGCCAGCAGCTCTAGTCCTGAGGCCTACGAGCAGTACTTC. The encoded protein is CASSSSPEAYEQYF. Full variable domain (remainder filled in from reference TRBV11-2 and TRBJ2-7): EAGVAQSPRYKIIEKRQSVAFWCNPISGHATLYWYQQILGQGPKLLIQFQNNGVVDDSQLPKDRFSAERLKGVDSTLKIQPAKLEDSAVYLCASSSSPEAYEQYFGPGTRLTVT.

The chain employs TRBV5-4 and TRBJ2-2; TRBD2 is a possible D gene (6 bases). This CDR3 contains 14 residues. Trimming pared 0 bases from V and 7 bases from J, leaving 10 bases between. The germline gives CDR1 SGHNT, CDR2 YYREEE (reference sequence). The CDR3 DNA follows: TGTGCCAGCAGCTTGGGCGGGATCAGCGGGGAGCTGTTTTTT. Residues: CASSLGGISGELFF. Together with reference TRBV5-4 and TRBJ2-2, the CDR3 gives the full variable domain: ETGVTQSPTHLIKTRGQQVTLRCSSQSGHNTVSWYQQALGQGPQFIFQYYREEENGRGNFPPRFSGLQFPNYSSELNVNALELDDSALYLCASSLGGISGELFFGEGSRLTVL.

J is TRBJ1-4 and V is TRBV9; possible D gene TRBD1, 5 bases. CDR3 size: 14 residues. Germline values: CDR1 SGDLS, CDR2 YYNGEE. Deletions cut 3 bases from V and 5 bases from J, with 11 bases between. The CDR3 coding sequence is TGTGCCAGCAGCGAGGGGCCTAAAAATGAAAAACTGTTTTTT. This sequence encodes CASSEGPKNEKLFF.

The J gene is TRBJ2-5, the V gene TRBV5-1; TRBD1 might be the D (7 bases). CDR1 and CDR2 (germline): SGHRS, YFSETQ. This CDR3 comprises 15 residues. Deletions cut 0 bases from V and 5 bases from J, with 14 bases between. CDR3 protein: CASSLGQGGGETQYF. CDR3 nucleotides: TGCGCCAGCAGCTTGGGACAGGGAGGAGGGGAGACCCAGTACTTC.

J is TRBJ2-1 and V is TRBV27; D gene uncertain. The CDR3 length is 15 residues. The germline CDR1 and CDR2 sequences are MNHEY and SMNVEV (reference sequence). V lost 7 bases to trimming and J lost 2 bases, with 15 bases between them. As DNA, the CDR3 is TGTGCCAGCACCGGACGTGGTTGGGCCTACAATGAGCAGTTCTTC. It codes for CASTGRGWAYNEQFF.

The rearrangement joins TRBV6-5 to TRBJ1-5; D uncertain. The V gene lost 6 bases and the J gene lost 5 bases, with 17 bases spanning the gap. Germline loops: CDR1 MNHEY, CDR2 SVGAGI. The CDR3 contains 15 residues. CDR3: CASSPLGASDQPQHF. For the CDR3, the DNA is TGTGCCAGCAGCCCCCTTGGAGCAAGCGATCAGCCCCAGCATTTT.

The genes are TRBV12-1 and TRBJ1-5; the table's D gene call, TRBD1, was not cross checked with the DNA. TRBV12-1 is a documented pseudogene. The CDR3 is 17 residues long. CDR3: CASSFEGRGLSNQPQHF. The CDR3, as DNA: TGTGCCAGCAGCTTTGAGGGCAGGGGGCTTAGCAATCAGCCCCAGCATTTT.

This chain joins TRBV5-1 and TRBJ2-6; D is unresolved. CDR1 and CDR2 (germline): SGHRS, YFSETQ. CDR3 length equals 18 residues. V was trimmed by 0 bases and J by 2 bases, leaving 15 bases between them. The CDR3 DNA reads TGCGCCAGCAGCTTGGTTCTGGGATTGGTAACTGGGGCCAACGTCCTGACTTTC. It specifies CASSLVLGLVTGANVLTF.

The chain employs TRBV28 and TRBJ1-5; D may be TRBD1 (5 bases). The CDR3 totals 15 residues. V was cut by 10 bases and J by 4 bases, with 20 bases left in between. The germline V gene has CDR1 MDHEN and CDR2 SYDVKM. CDR3 protein: CATGGTVNPNQPQHF. In DNA form, the CDR3 reads TGTGCCACCGGAGGGACGGTGAATCCGAATCAGCCCCAGCATTTT.

V is TRBV5-4 and J is TRBJ2-1; 7 bases agree with TRBD2. Germline CDR1 and CDR2: SGHNT and YYREEE (reference sequence). This CDR3 has 11 residues. The trim removed 0 bases at V and 13 bases at J, leaving 1 base unmatched. This CDR3 is CASSLAGGQFF. The CDR3 DNA reads TGTGCCAGCAGCTTGGCGGGAGGCCAGTTCTTC.

The chain links TRBV28 to TRBJ2-1; 8 bases line up with TRBD2. In germline, CDR1 is MDHEN, CDR2 SYDVKM. V lost 2 bases, J lost 10 bases, and 13 bases stayed unmatched. The CDR3 sequence is 16 residues long. As DNA, the CDR3 is TGTGCCAGCAGTTTAACAGGGAGAGCGGGAGTAAGGGAGCAGTTCTTC. As protein: CASSLTGRAGVREQFF.

The chain recombines TRBV6-6 with TRBJ2-7; D is ambiguous. The CDR3 is 13 residues long. V lost 2 bases and J lost 2, with 7 bases in between. The germline V gene has CDR1 MNHNY and CDR2 SVGAGI (reference sequence). CDR3: CASSYGRTYEQYF. The DNA for the CDR3 is TGTGCCAGCAGTTACGGTCGGACCTACGAGCAGTACTTC.

The CDR3 loop reads CATSRAGSTGELFF. The DNA of the CDR3 is TGTGCCACCAGCAGAGCGGGGAGCACCGGGGAGCTGTTTTTT. This rearrangement joins TRBV15 to TRBJ2-2; the D gene is possibly TRBD2 (5 bases). Per the germline V gene, CDR1 is LNHNV and CDR2 is YYDKDF (reference sequence). V was trimmed by 1 base and J by 4 bases, leaving 7 bases between them. This CDR3 has 14 amino acids.

The chain has TRBV7-8 and TRBJ1-1; TRBD1 is a possible D gene (6 bases). V was clipped by 4 bases and J by 11 bases, with 17 bases between them. Germline CDR1 is SGHVS and CDR2 is FQNEAQ. The CDR3 consists of 13 residues. CDR3 amino acids: CASSSRQESSAFF. In DNA form, the CDR3 reads TGTGCCAGCAGCTCGCGACAGGAAAGTTCGGCTTTCTTT.

This chain joins TRBV5-1 and TRBJ2-7, with 7 bases lining up with TRBD1. The CDR3 contains 15 residues. With V trimmed by 7 bases and J by 3 bases, 13 bases remained unmatched. Germline V gene lookup returns CDR1 SGHRS and CDR2 YFSETQ. CDR3 region: CASGIDRAFGYEQYF. The CDR3 DNA sequence: TGCGCCAGCGGGATAGACAGGGCTTTTGGCTACGAGCAGTACTTC.

The chain links TRBV6-5 to TRBJ1-4; D remains unclear. Between the trimmed V and J ends, which lost 8 bases and 8 bases, there was a span of 6 bases. CDR3 size: 10 residues. CDR1 and CDR2 from the germline V gene are MNHEY and SVGAGI. CDR3 protein: CASGKEKLFF. The CDR3 coding sequence is TGTGCCAGCGGAAAAGAAAAACTGTTTTTT.

This chain connects TRBV27 to TRBJ2-7, with D unresolved. Germline loops: CDR1 MNHEY, CDR2 SMNVEV (reference sequence). The V end lost 1 base, the J end lost 6 bases, and 13 bases lay between the germline ends. CDR3 size: 14 residues. CDR3 amino acids: CASSLFPNLGEQYF. CDR3 DNA: TGTGCCAGCAGTTTATTCCCGAACCTCGGCGAGCAGTACTTC.

The chain carries TRBV5-1 and TRBJ2-1, with a weak D call TRBD1 (6 bases). There are 16 residues in the CDR3. Germline V CDR1 and CDR2: SGHRS, YFSETQ. The V end was cut by 2 bases, the J end by 2 bases, with 14 bases between. For the CDR3, the DNA is TGCGCCAGCAGCTTAAAGGACAGACTAACCTACAATGAGCAGTTCTTC. It is translated as CASSLKDRLTYNEQFF. Full variable domain (missing parts from reference TRBV5-1 and TRBJ2-1): KAGVTQTPRYLIKTRGQQVTLSCSPISGHRSVSWYQQTPGQGLQFLFEYFSETQRNKGNFPGRFSGRQFSNSRSEMNVSTLELGDSALYLCASSLKDRLTYNEQFFGPGTRLTVL.

The chain uses TRBV18 and TRBJ2-3; the match to TRBD2 covers 8 bases. Germline V gene data show CDR1 as KGHSH and CDR2 as LQKENI. The CDR3 contains 18 residues. J lost 0 bases, V lost 5 bases, and 13 bases had no gene match. CDR3 region: CASSTLRGSGASTDTQYF. DNA of the CDR3: TGTGCCAGCTCAACTCTCCGGGGTAGCGGGGCCAGCACAGATACGCAGTATTTT.

The chain carries TRBV30 and TRBJ2-1, with D uncertain. The CDR3 sequence is 13 residues long. Trimming cost V 0 bases and J 6 bases, with 9 bases left between them. In germline, CDR1 is GTSNPN, CDR2 SVGIG (reference sequence). The CDR3 reads CAWSVPGANEQFF. The CDR3 nucleotides are TGTGCCTGGAGTGTGCCCGGCGCCAATGAGCAGTTCTTC.

The chain uses TRBV5-1 and TRBJ2-7, with TRBD2 as a possible D gene (5 bases). V shed 0 bases and J shed 1 base, with 20 bases lying between them. Germline V lookup: CDR1 SGHRS, CDR2 YFSETQ. This CDR3 has 18 amino acids. DNA of the CDR3: TGCGCCAGCAGCTTGGACGGCAGACACTCGGACTTATCCTACGAGCAGTACTTC. Residues: CASSLDGRHSDLSYEQYF. The entire variable domain, with the rest obtained from reference TRBV5-1 and TRBJ2-7, is as follows: KAGVTQTPRYLIKTRGQQVTLSCSPISGHRSVSWYQQTPGQGLQFLFEYFSETQRNKGNFPGRFSGRQFSNSRSEMNVSTLELGDSALYLCASSLDGRHSDLSYEQYFGPGTRLTVT.

CDR3: CASSLGQETLKGLAGVEANEQYF. The DNA for the CDR3 is TGTGCCAGCAGCCTGGGACAGGAAACTCTAAAGGGACTAGCGGGAGTCGAAGCTAACGAGCAGTACTTC. V is TRBV14 and J is TRBJ2-7; 14 bases match TRBD2. CDR3 length: 23 residues. The V gene end was trimmed by 4 bases and the J gene end by 5 bases; junction bases not matched to a gene: 28. Germline loops: CDR1 SGHDN, CDR2 FVKESK.

As regards this clone: This same CDR3 is encoded by further DNA sequences in the sample. The rearrangement uses TRBV5-1 and TRBJ2-5; 9 bases are a match to TRBD2. Germline V gene lookup returns CDR1 SGHRS and CDR2 YFSETQ. The length of the CDR3 is 13 residues. V was clipped by 2 bases and J by 5 bases; unmatched bases: 1. The CDR3 protein is CASSLGLAETQYF. CDR3 DNA: TGCGCCAGCAGCTTAGGACTAGCGGAGACCCAGTACTTC.